The sequence of this T cell receptor beta chain was determined in a study of control samples from healthy donors and cancer patients (dated by TCRdb to between 2020 and 2021). The CDR3 goes from the cysteine to the phenylalanine over 13 residues. Only the CDR3 DNA is retained, 39 bases long and in frame from the first base. V is cut by 5 bases and J by 4 bases, and the space between the germline ends is 11 bases. CDR1 SGHTA and CDR2 FQGNSA were looked up in the germline V gene. On this clone itself: Its antigen is unknown. No qualities accompany the bases; no much larger clone lies one base away.

Library method: the immunoSEQ multiplex PCR assay. TCRdb limited this immuneACCESS table to in-frame rearrangements with V and J called. A share of clones is missing; checked studies link under half to unresolved V genes, and the rest is unexplained. The sample table shows about 160,000 clones, and 96% are seen once. The ten top clones hold under 1.2% of the sample. Material: blood. This sequence originates from a woman in her twenties or thirties in good health. Here the chain combines TRBV7-2 and TRBJ1-2, with a tentative D gene TRBD1 over 6 matching bases. Here is the DNA: TGTGCCAGCAGCACAGGGCCGCTCTATGGCTACACCTTC. It specifies CASSTGPLYGYTF.